This T cell receptor beta chain originates from a study of T cells in Graves' hyperthyroidism and ophthalmopathy. Study conclusions and caveats: Most clonotypes expanded in thyroid above 0.001 were likewise present in blood.

CDR3 length equals 15 residues. V gave up 6 bases and J gave up 4 bases, with 19 bases separating them. Germline assignment: CDR1 SNHLY and CDR2 FYNNEI. Remarks on this clonotype: Its antigen remains unidentified.

Researchers took RNA transcripts and amplified the TCR beta CDR3 regions from them. HTBI primers drove first-round RT-PCR of the TCR CDR3. TCRdb called the multiplex PCR reads again in MiXCR, with one record for every CDR3 protein. Of 350,000 to 400,000 distinct CDR3 sequences listed, 15% to 20% are singletons. Hyperthyroidism patients were newly diagnosed, had disease duration under 2 months, and were aged 18 to 65 years. It was less than 13 ml of fresh peripheral blood that supplied the PBMCs. This chain uses TRBV2 with TRBJ2-7; D possibly uses TRBD1 or TRBD2 (5 bases each). The source of this sequence is a woman aged 18-29 years with Graves' hyperthyroidism. Specimen: blood. The CDR3 DNA sequence: TGTGCCAGCAGCGTAGACAGAAATGGAGGATACGAGCAGTACTTC. Translating it yields CASSVDRNGGYEQYF. The complete variable domain, with remaining parts taken from reference TRBV2 and TRBJ2-7, reads EPEVTQTPSHQVTQMGQEVILRCVPISNHLYFYWYRQILGQKVEFLVSFYNNEISEKSEIFDDQFSVERPDGSNFTLKIRSTKLEDSAMYFCASSVDRNGGYEQYFGPGTRLTVT.